This T cell receptor beta chain is drawn from a study of cytomegalovirus exposure and HLA in healthy donors. Regarding the study as a whole: The classifier reportedly diagnosed cytomegalovirus status with high specificity and sensitivity. Rare TCR sequences dominated, though some public TCRs recurred in many donors. In a later analysis, first-cohort TCR clusters were found to tend to co-occur in the roughly 120 validation repertoires.

Germline loops: CDR1 SQVTM, CDR2 ANQGSEA. V dropped 5 bases and J dropped 2 bases, with 12 bases sitting between them. CDR3 length: 13 residues. Repertoires were generated with immunoSEQ multiplex PCR, while TCRdb's copy carries only in-frame clones and drops some. This sample yields 120,000 to 150,000 clones, of which roughly 89% are seen a single time; more than 2.5% belongs to the top ten. As for this clone: Its matching antigen is unknown.

This clonotype originated in a young woman in good health and CMV-seropositive. Sequencing input: PBMCs. The V gene is TRBV29-1, the J gene TRBJ2-5, with D perhaps TRBD2 (5 bases). The CDR3 loop is CSVTGIGQETQYF. The CDR3 DNA reads TGCAGCGTTACGGGGATAGGGCAAGAGACCCAGTACTTC.